These T cell receptor beta chains were read from a single sample in a study of PD-1 blockade in classical Hodgkin lymphoma. TCRdb keeps only in-frame clones here, not all; method: immunoSEQ multiplex PCR. The sample includes 9,900 or so clones, about 70% of them seen just once. The sample consisted of CD4+ T cells from blood, taken at baseline. The receptors derive from a human donor with classical Hodgkin lymphoma. The CDR3 runs from the conserved cysteine through the conserved F or W. A D gene is named only where the DNA matches it firmly. Clone size is not always given. Where it is, it says once, few, many or a class for expanded clones.

j_call clone_size cdr3_length d_call v_call cdr3_nt cdr3_aa
TRBJ2-7 . 14 . TRBV2 TGTGCCAGCACAGGTCTCCCCAGCTCCTACGAGCAGTACTTC CASTGLPSSYEQYF
TRBJ1-2 . 16 TRBD1 TRBV25-1 TGTGCCAGCAGTGAATGGAACAGGGGAATATACCCTGGCTACACCTTC CASSEWNRGIYPGYTF
TRBJ2-7 . 18 TRBD2 TRBV27 TGTGCCAGCAGTTTAAAAGTACAGGGGGTAGCGGGAGGCTACGAGCAGTACTTC CASSLKVQGVAGGYEQYF
TRBJ1-4 . 15 TRBD1 TRBV6-1 TGTGCCAGCGGGGGACAGGGAGCAACTAATGAAAAACTGTTTTTT CASGGQGATNEKLFF
TRBJ2-1 few 15 . TRBV18 TGTGCCAGCTCGCGACAGAGAAACTCCTACAATGAGCAGTTCTTC CASSRQRNSYNEQFF
TRBJ1-1 medium-sized 14 . TRBV6-4 TGTGCCAGCACTCCGGGGGGGCAGCCAACTCAAGCTTTCTTT CASTPGGQPTQAFF
TRBJ2-5 . 13 TRBD1 TRBV5-1 TGCGCCAGCAGTCAGGGGGCGCGGGAGACCCAGTACTTC CASSQGARETQYF
TRBJ2-5 . 15 TRBD1 TRBV2 TGTGCCAGCAGGGGGGGGACAGGGAAGTTTGAGACCCAGTACTTC CASRGGTGKFETQYF
TRBJ2-5 once 15 . TRBV14 TGTGCCAGCAGCCAAGGTATAACGGCCCAAGAGACCCAGTACTTC CASSQGITAQETQYF
TRBJ2-1 . 16 TRBD2 TRBV5-4 TGTGCCAGCAGCTTCCCTAGCGGGAGAGACGGGGATGAGCAGTTCTTC CASSFPSGRDGDEQFF
TRBJ1-1 . 14 . TRBV6-1 TGTGCCAGCAGTGAAGCGCACCAGGTCCCTGAAGCTTTCTTT CASSEAHQVPEAFF
TRBJ2-7 few 17 TRBD2 TRBV7-2 TGTGCCAGCAGCTTAGAATTAGGACTAGCGGGAGTGTACGAGCAGTACTTC CASSLELGLAGVYEQYF
TRBJ1-2 . 16 TRBD1 TRBV5-4 TGTGCCAGCAGCCCCGGACAGGGCCCCACGAACTATGGCTACACCTTC CASSPGQGPTNYGYTF
TRBJ1-2 . 13 . TRBV2 TGTGCCAGCAGTGAGAGGGCATATTATGGCTACACCTTC CASSERAYYGYTF
TRBJ2-1 once 16 TRBD2 TRBV7-6 TGTGCCAGCAGCTTAGCGGCTAGCGGGCACTACAATGAGCAGTTCTTC CASSLAASGHYNEQFF
TRBJ2-1 . 16 TRBD2 TRBV28 TGTGCCAGCAGTTTTCGGCCTAGCGGTACCTACAATGAGCAGTTCTTC CASSFRPSGTYNEQFF
TRBJ2-7 . 14 TRBD1 TRBV2 TGTGCCAGCAAAGGACAGGGTCAGGCCTACGAGCAGTACTTC CASKGQGQAYEQYF
TRBJ2-7 . 11 . TRBV7-9 TGTGCCAGCAGCTTACGTTCCGAGCAGTACTTC CASSLRSEQYF
TRBJ2-1 . 15 . TRBV11-2 TGTGCCAGCAGCTTAATTCCGGGACCATCAAATGAGCAGTTCTTC CASSLIPGPSNEQFF
TRBJ2-1 . 15 TRBD2 TRBV5-1 TGCGCCAGCAGCTTGTTCGGGGAGGGTTACAATGAGCAGTTCTTC CASSLFGEGYNEQFF
TRBJ2-7 . 19 TRBD1 TRBV11-2 TGTGCCAGCAGCTTAGTTGGACAGGACCATCAAACGGCGTCCTACGAGCAGTACTTC CASSLVGQDHQTASYEQYF
TRBJ1-5 . 15 TRBD1 TRBV15 TGTGCCACCAGTCCCGGGACAGGGCCCAATCAGCCCCAGCATTTT CATSPGTGPNQPQHF
TRBJ2-3 . 17 TRBD2 TRBV5-1 TGCGCCAGCAGCTTAGGACTAGCGGGAGACAACACAGATACGCAGTATTTT CASSLGLAGDNTDTQYF
TRBJ2-2 . 14 . TRBV29-1 TGCAGCGTTGCCGTAGGACCGAACACCGGGGAGCTGTTTTTT CSVAVGPNTGELFF
TRBJ2-6 few 15 . TRBV4-2 TGTGCCAGCAGCCGCCATACCTCTGGGGCCAACGTCCTGACTTTC CASSRHTSGANVLTF
TRBJ2-1 . 15 TRBD2 TRBV5-1 TGCGCCAGCAGCTTGCGCGCGGGAGGGAACAATGAGCAGTTCTTC CASSLRAGGNNEQFF
TRBJ1-4 . 19 TRBD1 TRBV4-1 TGCGCCAGCAGCCAAGGACAGGGGAAAAAGACGGGGACTGGTGAAAAACTGTTTTTT CASSQGQGKKTGTGEKLFF
TRBJ1-5 few 15 TRBD1 TRBV15 TGTGCCACCAGCAGGGGGGGACAGGGCAATCAGCCCCAGCATTTT CATSRGGQGNQPQHF
TRBJ2-3 once 15 TRBD2 TRBV29-1 TGCAGCGTTGAGGGTCTTACGCTGGGACTAGCGGGCACGTATTTT CSVEGLTLGLAGTYF
TRBJ2-1 few 12 . TRBV19 TGTGCCAGTAGCGGCTCCTACAATGAGCAGTTCTTC CASSGSYNEQFF
TRBJ2-7 once 16 . TRBV5-1 TGCGCCAGCAGCTTGGACCCTAGCGCCAGCTCCTACGAGCAGTACTTC CASSLDPSASSYEQYF
TRBJ2-7 . 11 . TRBV7-9 TGTGCCAGCAGCCAGAGTCTAACGGTGGACTTC CASSQSLTVDF
TRBJ2-1 once 14 . TRBV7-2 TGTGCCAGCAGCTTAATTTCCACTTACAATGAGCAGTTCTTC CASSLISTYNEQFF
TRBJ2-7 . 12 . TRBV18 TGTGCCAGCTCACCCCACAGCTACGAGCAGTACTTC CASSPHSYEQYF
TRBJ1-5 . 16 TRBD1 TRBV5-1 TGCGCCAGCAGCCTGACAGGGGAGGATTGGGATCAGCCCCAGCATTTT CASSLTGEDWDQPQHF
TRBJ2-7 . 13 TRBD1 TRBV29-1 TGCAGCGTTGTTCGGGACAGCCCCTACGAGCAGTACTTC CSVVRDSPYEQYF
TRBJ2-4 . 12 . TRBV6-4 TGTGCCAGCGGGCTAGCCAAAAACATTCAGTACTTC CASGLAKNIQYF
TRBJ2-2 few 15 . TRBV30 TGTGCCTGGTGTACCAGGGATACGAACACCGGGGAGCTGTTTTTT CAWCTRDTNTGELFF
TRBJ2-7 . 15 . TRBV28 TGTGCCAGCAGTCGGAGGGGGACCACGTCCTACGAGCAGTACTTC CASSRRGTTSYEQYF
TRBJ2-7 . 16 . TRBV11-2 TGTGCCAGCAGCCCGGGACGCCTGGGGGAAGATTACGAGCAGTACTTC CASSPGRLGEDYEQYF